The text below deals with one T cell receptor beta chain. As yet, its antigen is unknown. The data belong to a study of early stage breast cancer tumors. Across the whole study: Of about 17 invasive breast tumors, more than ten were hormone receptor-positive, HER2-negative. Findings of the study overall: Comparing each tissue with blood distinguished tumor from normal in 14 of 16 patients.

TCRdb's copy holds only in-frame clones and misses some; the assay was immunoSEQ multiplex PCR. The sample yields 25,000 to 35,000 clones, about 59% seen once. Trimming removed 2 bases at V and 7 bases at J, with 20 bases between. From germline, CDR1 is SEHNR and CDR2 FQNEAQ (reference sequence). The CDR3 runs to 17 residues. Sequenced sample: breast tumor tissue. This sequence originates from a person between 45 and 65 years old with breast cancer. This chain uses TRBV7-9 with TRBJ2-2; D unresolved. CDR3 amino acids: CASSLSHWRFDDGELFF. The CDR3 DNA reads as TGTGCCAGCAGCTTAAGCCATTGGCGATTTGATGACGGGGAGCTGTTTTTT.